This TCR beta chain emerged from a study of PD-1 blockade in classical Hodgkin lymphoma. The CDR3 sequence is 15 residues long. Germline V CDR1 and CDR2: MDHEN, SYDVKM. V was trimmed by 6 bases and J by 2 bases, leaving 14 bases between them. This clone came up once. In every patient, relapse followed autologous stem cell transplantation, while exposure to brentuximab vedotin differed. Profiled with immunoSEQ multiplex PCR; TCRdb holds only in-frame clones, not every one. The table lists about 110,000 clones, around 89% of them singletons. The specimen comprised peripheral blood mononuclear cells (PBMCs), sampled before the second cycle of nivolumab. V is TRBV28 and J is TRBJ1-5, with D tentatively TRBD1 (5 bases). The clonotype comes from a human donor with classical Hodgkin lymphoma. For the CDR3, the DNA is TGTGCCAGCAGAACGACAGAGGCTCGCAATCAGCCCCAGCATTTT. This gives the protein CASRTTEARNQPQHF.